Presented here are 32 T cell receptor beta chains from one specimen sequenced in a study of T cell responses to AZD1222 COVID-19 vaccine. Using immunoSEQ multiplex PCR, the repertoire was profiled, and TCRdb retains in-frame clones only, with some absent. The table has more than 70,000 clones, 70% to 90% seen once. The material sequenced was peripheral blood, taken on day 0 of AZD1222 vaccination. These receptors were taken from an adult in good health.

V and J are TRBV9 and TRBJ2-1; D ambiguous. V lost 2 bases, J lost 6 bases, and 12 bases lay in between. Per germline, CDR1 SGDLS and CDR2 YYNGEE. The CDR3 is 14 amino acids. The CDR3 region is CASSVKAWGNEQFF. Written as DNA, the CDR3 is TGTGCCAGCAGCGTGAAAGCTTGGGGCAATGAGCAGTTCTTC.

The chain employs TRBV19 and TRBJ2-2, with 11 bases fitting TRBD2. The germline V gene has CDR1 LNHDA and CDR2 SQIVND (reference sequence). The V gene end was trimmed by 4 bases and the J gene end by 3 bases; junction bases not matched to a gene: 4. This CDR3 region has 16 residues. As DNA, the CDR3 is TGTGCCAGTAGTAAGCTAGCGGGAGGTGACACCGGGGAGCTGTTTTTT. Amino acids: CASSKLAGGDTGELFF.

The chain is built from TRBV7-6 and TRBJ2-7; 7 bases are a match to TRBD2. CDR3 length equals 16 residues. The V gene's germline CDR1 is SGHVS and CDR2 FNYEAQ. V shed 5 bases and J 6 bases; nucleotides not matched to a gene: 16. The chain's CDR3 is CASSPTVRAGYLEQYF. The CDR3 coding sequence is TGTGCCAGCAGCCCGACCGTACGAGCGGGATATCTCGAGCAGTACTTC.

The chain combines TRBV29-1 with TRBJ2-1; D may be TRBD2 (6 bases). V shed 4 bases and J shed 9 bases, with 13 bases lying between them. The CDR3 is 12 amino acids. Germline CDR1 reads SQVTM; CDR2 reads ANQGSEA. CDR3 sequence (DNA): TGCAGCGTTGGTGGAGGGGACCTTGAGCAGTTCTTC. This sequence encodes CSVGGGDLEQFF.

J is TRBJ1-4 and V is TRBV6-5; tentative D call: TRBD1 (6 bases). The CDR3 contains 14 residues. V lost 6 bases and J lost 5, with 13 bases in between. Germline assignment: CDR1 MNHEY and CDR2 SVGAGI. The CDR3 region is CASRGLQGNEKLFF. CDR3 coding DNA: TGTGCCAGCAGAGGGCTGCAGGGGAATGAAAAACTGTTTTTT.

The CDR3 coding sequence is TGTGCCAGCCGACAGGGTTGGGAGACCCAGTACTTC. Its protein is CASRQGWETQYF. The J gene is TRBJ2-5, the V gene TRBV12-3 or TRBV12-4; 7 bases map to TRBD1. The CDR3 runs to 12 residues. Germline trimming cut 8 bases from V and 5 bases from J; bases unmatched to any gene: 5.

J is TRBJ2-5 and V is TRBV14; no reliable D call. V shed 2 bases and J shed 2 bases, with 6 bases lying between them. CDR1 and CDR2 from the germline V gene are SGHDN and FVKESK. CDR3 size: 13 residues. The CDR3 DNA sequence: TGTGCCAGCAGCCAAAACAGTCAAGAGACCCAGTACTTC. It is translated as CASSQNSQETQYF.

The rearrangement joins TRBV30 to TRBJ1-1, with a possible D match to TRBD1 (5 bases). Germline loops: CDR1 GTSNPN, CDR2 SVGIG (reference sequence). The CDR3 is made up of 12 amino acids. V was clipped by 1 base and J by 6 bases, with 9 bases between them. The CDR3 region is CAWSGRGAEAFF. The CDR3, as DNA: TGTGCCTGGAGTGGGAGGGGAGCTGAAGCTTTCTTT.

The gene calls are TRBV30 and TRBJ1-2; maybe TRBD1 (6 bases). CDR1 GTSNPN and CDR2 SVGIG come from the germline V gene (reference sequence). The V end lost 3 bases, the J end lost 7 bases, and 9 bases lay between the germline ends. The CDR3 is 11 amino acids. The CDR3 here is CAWSTGFGYTF. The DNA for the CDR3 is TGTGCCTGGAGCACAGGGTTTGGCTACACCTTC.

The CDR3 is CAWSPGQGNNQPQHF. CDR3 in DNA: TGTGCCTGGAGTCCCGGACAGGGGAACAATCAGCCCCAGCATTTT. The chain has TRBV30 and TRBJ1-5; 9 bases line up with TRBD1. Losses at the gene ends were 2 bases for V and 3 bases for J; bases not matched to a gene: 5. This CDR3 spans 15 amino acids. Looked up from germline, CDR1 is GTSNPN and CDR2 is SVGIG (reference sequence).

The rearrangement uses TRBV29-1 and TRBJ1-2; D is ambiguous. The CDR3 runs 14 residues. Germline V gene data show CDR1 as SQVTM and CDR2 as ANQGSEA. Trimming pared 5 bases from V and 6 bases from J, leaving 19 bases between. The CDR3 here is CSVYPGRAVNGYTF. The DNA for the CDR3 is TGCAGCGTTTATCCGGGTAGGGCCGTAAATGGCTACACCTTC. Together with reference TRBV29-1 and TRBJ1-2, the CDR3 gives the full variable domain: SAVISQKPSRDICQRGTSLTIQCQVDSQVTMMFWYRQQPGQSLTLIATANQGSEATYESGFVIDKFPISRPNLTFSTLTVSNMSPEDSSIYLCSVYPGRAVNGYTFGSGTRLTVV.

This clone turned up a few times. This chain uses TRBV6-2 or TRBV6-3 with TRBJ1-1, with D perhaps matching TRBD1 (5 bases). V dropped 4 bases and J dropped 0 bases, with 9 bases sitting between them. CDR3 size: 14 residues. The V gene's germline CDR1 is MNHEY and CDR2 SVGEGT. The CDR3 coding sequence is TGTGCCAGCAGTTGGACAAAAATGAACACTGAAGCTTTCTTT. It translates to CASSWTKMNTEAFF.

The CDR3, as DNA: TGTGCCAGCTCACCAGGGACAGGGGGCGAAAAACTGTTTTTT. Translated: CASSPGTGGEKLFF. The chain is built from TRBV18 and TRBJ1-4; 12 bases agree with TRBD1. Germline trimming cut 2 bases from V and 8 bases from J; bases unmatched to any gene: 0. Germline V lookup: CDR1 KGHSH, CDR2 LQKENI. The CDR3 covers 14 residues. Complete variable domain (other parts from reference TRBV18 and TRBJ1-4): NAGVMQNPRHLVRRRGQEARLRCSPMKGHSHVYWYRQLPEEGLKFMVYLQKENIIDESGMPKERFSAEFPKEGPSILRIQQVVRGDSAAYFCASSPGTGGEKLFFGSGTQLSVL.

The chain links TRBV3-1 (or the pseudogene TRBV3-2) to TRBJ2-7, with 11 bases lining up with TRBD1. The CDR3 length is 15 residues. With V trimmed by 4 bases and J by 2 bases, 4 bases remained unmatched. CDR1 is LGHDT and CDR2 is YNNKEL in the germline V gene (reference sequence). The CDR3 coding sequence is TGTGCCAGCAGCCCCCGGGACAGGGGGACCTACGAGCAGTACTTC. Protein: CASSPRDRGTYEQYF.

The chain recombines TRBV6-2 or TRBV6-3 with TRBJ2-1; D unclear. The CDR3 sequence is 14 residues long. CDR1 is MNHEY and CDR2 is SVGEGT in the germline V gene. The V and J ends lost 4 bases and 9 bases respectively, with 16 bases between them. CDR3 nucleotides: TGTGCCAGCAGTTCCGATCCGACACGGCTTGAGCAGTTCTTC. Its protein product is CASSSDPTRLEQFF.

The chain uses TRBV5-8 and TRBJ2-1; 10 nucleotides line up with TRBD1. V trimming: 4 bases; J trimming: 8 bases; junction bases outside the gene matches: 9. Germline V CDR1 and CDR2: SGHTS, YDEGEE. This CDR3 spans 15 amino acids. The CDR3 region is CASSGRDRGKDEQFF. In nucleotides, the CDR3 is TGTGCCAGCAGCGGCCGGGACAGGGGTAAGGATGAGCAGTTCTTC.

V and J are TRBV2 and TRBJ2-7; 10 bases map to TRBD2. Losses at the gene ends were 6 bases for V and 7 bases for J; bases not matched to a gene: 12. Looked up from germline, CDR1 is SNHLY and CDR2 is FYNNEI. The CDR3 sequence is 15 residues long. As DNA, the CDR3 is TGTGCCAGCAGCCCCTTACTAGCGGGGTTTGGAGAGCAGTACTTC. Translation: CASSPLLAGFGEQYF.

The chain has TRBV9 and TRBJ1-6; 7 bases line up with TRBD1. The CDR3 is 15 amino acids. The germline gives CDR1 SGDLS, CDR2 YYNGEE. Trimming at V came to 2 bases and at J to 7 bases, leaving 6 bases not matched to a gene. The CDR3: CASSVSPGGNSPLHF. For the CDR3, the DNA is TGTGCCAGCAGCGTGTCGCCAGGGGGAAATTCACCCCTCCACTTT. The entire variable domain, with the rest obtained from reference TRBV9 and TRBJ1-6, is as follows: DSGVTQTPKHLITATGQRVTLRCSPRSGDLSVYWYQQSLDQGLQFLIQYYNGEERAKGNILERFSAQQFPDLHSELNLSSLELGDSALYFCASSVSPGGNSPLHFGNGTRLTVT.

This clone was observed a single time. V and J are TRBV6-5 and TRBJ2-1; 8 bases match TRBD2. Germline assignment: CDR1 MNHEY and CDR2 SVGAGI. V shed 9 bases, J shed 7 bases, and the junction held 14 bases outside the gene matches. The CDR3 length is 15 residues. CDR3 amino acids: CASNTPGLAENEQFF. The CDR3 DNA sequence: TGTGCCAGTAATACACCCGGACTAGCCGAAAATGAGCAGTTCTTC.

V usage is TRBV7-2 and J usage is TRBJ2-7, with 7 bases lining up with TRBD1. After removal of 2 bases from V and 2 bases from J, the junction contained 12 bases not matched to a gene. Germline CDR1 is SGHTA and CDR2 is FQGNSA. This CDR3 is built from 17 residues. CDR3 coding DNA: TGTGCCAGCAGCTTAAACCCTCCAGGGGGTTTTCCCTACGAGCAGTACTTC. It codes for CASSLNPPGGFPYEQYF.

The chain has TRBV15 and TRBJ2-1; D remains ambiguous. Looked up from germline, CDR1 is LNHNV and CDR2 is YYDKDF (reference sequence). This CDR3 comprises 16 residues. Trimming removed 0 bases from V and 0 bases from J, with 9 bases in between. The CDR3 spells CATSRDPASSYNEQFF. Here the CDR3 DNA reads TGTGCCACCAGCAGAGATCCCGCGAGCTCCTACAATGAGCAGTTCTTC.

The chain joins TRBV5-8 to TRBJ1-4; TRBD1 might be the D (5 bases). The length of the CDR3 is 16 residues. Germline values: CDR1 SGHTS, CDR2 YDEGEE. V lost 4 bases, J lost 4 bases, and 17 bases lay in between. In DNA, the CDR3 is TGTGCCAGCAGCCATTATACCGGGACGGATAATGAAAAACTGTTTTTT. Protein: CASSHYTGTDNEKLFF.

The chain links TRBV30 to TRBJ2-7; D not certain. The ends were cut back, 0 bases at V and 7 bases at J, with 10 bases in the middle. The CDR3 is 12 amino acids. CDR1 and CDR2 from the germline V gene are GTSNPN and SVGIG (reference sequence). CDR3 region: CAWSVLGREQYF. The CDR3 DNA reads TGTGCCTGGAGTGTACTTGGGCGGGAGCAGTACTTC. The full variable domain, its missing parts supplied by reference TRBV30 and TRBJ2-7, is SQTIHQWPATLVQPVGSPLSLECTVEGTSNPNLYWYRQAAGRGLQLLFYSVGIGQISSEVPQNLSASRPQDRQFILSSKKLLLSDSGFYLCAWSVLGREQYFGPGTRLTVT.

CDR3 nucleotide sequence: TGTGCCAGTAGTCTTACGGGGGAGGCAAATCAGCCCCAGCATTTT. Translating gives CASSLTGEANQPQHF. The genes are TRBV19 and TRBJ1-5, with a possible D match to TRBD1 (5 bases). The CDR3 totals 15 residues. Per the germline V gene, CDR1 is LNHDA and CDR2 is SQIVND (reference sequence). The V and J ends lost 5 bases and 4 bases respectively, with 15 bases between them.

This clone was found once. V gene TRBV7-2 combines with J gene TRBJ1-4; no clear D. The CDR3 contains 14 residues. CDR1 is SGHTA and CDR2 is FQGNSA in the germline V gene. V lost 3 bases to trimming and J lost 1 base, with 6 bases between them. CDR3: CASSLSGTNEKLFF. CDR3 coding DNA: TGTGCCAGCAGCTTGTCAGGAACTAATGAAAAACTGTTTTTT.

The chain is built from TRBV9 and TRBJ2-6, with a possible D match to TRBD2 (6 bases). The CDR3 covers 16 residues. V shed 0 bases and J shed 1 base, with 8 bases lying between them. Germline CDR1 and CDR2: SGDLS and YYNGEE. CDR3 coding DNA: TGTGCCAGCAGCGTAGAACGGGGGTCTGGGGCCAACGTCCTGACTTTC. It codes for CASSVERGSGANVLTF.

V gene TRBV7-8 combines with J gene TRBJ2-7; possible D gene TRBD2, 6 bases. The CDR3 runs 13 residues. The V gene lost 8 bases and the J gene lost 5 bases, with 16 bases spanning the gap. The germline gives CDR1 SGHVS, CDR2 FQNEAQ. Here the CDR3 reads CASSGRASDEQYF. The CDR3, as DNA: TGTGCCAGCTCTGGCAGGGCTAGCGACGAGCAGTACTTC.

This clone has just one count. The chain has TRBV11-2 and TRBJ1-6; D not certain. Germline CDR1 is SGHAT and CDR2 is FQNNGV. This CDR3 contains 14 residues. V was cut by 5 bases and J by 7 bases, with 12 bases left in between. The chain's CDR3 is CASSPQIGNSPLHF. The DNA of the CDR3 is TGTGCCAGCAGCCCTCAGATAGGCAATTCACCCCTCCACTTT. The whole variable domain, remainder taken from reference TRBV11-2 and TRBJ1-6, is EAGVAQSPRYKIIEKRQSVAFWCNPISGHATLYWYQQILGQGPKLLIQFQNNGVVDDSQLPKDRFSAERLKGVDSTLKIQPAKLEDSAVYLCASSPQIGNSPLHFGNGTRLTVT.

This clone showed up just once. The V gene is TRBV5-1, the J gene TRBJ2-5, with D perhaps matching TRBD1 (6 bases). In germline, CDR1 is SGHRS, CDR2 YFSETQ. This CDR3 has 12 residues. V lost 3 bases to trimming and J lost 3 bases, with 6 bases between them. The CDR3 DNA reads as TGCGCCAGCAGCTCAGGGGAAGAGACCCAGTACTTC. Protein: CASSSGEETQYF.

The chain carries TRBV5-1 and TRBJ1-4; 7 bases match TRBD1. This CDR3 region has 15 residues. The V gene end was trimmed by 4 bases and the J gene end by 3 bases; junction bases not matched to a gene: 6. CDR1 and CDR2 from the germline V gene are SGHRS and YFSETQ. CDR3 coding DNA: TGCGCCAGCAGCGTGACAGGGTTGGCTAATGAAAAACTGTTTTTT. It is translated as CASSVTGLANEKLFF.

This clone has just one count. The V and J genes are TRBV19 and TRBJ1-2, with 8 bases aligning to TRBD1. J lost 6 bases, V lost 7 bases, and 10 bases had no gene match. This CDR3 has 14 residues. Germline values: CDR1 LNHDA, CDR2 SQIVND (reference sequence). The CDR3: CASTSPGTGNGYTF. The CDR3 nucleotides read TGTGCCAGTACCTCCCCCGGGACAGGAAATGGCTACACCTTC.

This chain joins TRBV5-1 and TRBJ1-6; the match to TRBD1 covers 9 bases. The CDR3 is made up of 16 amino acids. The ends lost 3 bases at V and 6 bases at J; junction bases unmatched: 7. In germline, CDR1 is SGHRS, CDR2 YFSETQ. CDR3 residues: CASSSSGTGPNSPLHF. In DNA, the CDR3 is TGCGCCAGCAGCTCGTCCGGGACAGGGCCTAATTCACCCCTCCACTTT.